These 25 T cell receptor beta chains originate from one sample sequenced in a study of regulatory T cells in long-lasting Graves disease. Time point of the sample: newly diagnosed GD, antithyroid drugs for less than 3 months. Extracted RNA from PBMCs served as the source of the TCR library. iRepertoire HTBI primers and Arm-PCR of CDR3 regions built TCR beta libraries. TCRdb re-called the multiplex PCR reads through MiXCR, storing one row per CDR3 protein. The sample lists under 700,000 distinct CDR3 sequences; roughly 15% were seen once. These same records also appear under a second study, on T cells in Graves' hyperthyroidism and ophthalmopathy.

Material: peripheral blood mononuclear cells (PBMCs), obtained at new diagnosis, from a patient treated with antithyroid drugs. The receptors derive from a middle-aged woman with Graves disease.

Worth noting for this clonotype: This may be a read error, as it is one base from a much larger clone. CDR3 bases: TGCAATGCTGCACCCGGGACAGGGTATGGCTACACCTTC. It encodes CNAAPGTGYGYTF. This rearrangement joins TRBV20-1 to TRBJ1-2, with 9 bases aligning to TRBD1. This CDR3 has 13 residues. From germline, CDR1 is DFQATT and CDR2 SNEGSKA (reference sequence).

This clonotype has just a few counts. This chain uses TRBV20-1 with TRBJ2-2, with 8 bases lining up with TRBD2. This CDR3 is built from 15 residues. Losses at the gene ends were 0 bases for V and 6 bases for J; bases not matched to a gene: 6. Germline assignment: CDR1 DFQATT and CDR2 SNEGSKA (reference sequence). The CDR3 nucleotides read TGCAGTGCTAGAGAAGGCGGGGGGCGGCCCGGGGAGCTGTTTTTT. It codes for CSAREGGGRPGELFF.

The CDR3 sequence is CSVVLAGGRTDTQYF. The CDR3 nucleotides read TGCAGCGTTGTCCTAGCGGGGGGGCGAACAGATACGCAGTATTTT. The chain has TRBV29-1 and TRBJ2-3; 12 nucleotides match TRBD2. Losses at the gene ends were 4 bases for V and 3 bases for J; bases not matched to a gene: 5. The CDR3 has 15 residues. From germline, CDR1 is SQVTM and CDR2 ANQGSEA.

Many counts were recorded for this clonotype. The rearrangement uses TRBV10-3 and TRBJ2-1, with 7 bases that match TRBD1. The V and J ends lost 7 bases and 0 bases, in that order; junction bases with no gene match: 15. In germline, CDR1 is ENHRY, CDR2 SYGVKD. This CDR3 is 18 amino acids long. The CDR3 reads CAIKGAGRDKSSYNEQFF. The CDR3 nucleotides read TGTGCCATCAAGGGGGCCGGCCGGGACAAGAGCTCCTACAATGAGCAGTTCTTC.

This clonotype was seen ten or more times. The genes are TRBV10-2 and TRBJ2-7, with D unclear. Germline V gives CDR1 WSHSY, CDR2 SAAADI. V was trimmed by 1 base and J by 5 bases, leaving 3 bases between them. CDR3 length: 11 residues. CDR3 protein: CASSEYHEQYF. The CDR3 bases are TGCGCCAGCAGTGAGTACCACGAGCAGTACTTC.

This clonotype was observed many times. V gene TRBV12-3 or TRBV12-4 combines with J gene TRBJ1-2, with TRBD1 matching over 9 bases. V gave up 5 bases and J gave up 4 bases; unmatched junction bases: 8. The CDR3 has 15 amino acids. In DNA form, the CDR3 reads TGTGCCAGCAGTCCTTGGACAGGGGTTAGCTATGGCTACACCTTC. Protein product: CASSPWTGVSYGYTF.

In its sample, this clonotype was seen many times. This chain links TRBV12-3 or TRBV12-4 with TRBJ1-2; D is uncertain. CDR3 length: 14 amino acids. The V end lost 5 bases, the J end lost 8 bases, and 18 bases lay between the germline ends. The DNA of the CDR3 is TGTGCCAGCAGTCCCTCTCCAGGTGGGAGAGGCTACACCTTC. It is translated as CASSPSPGGRGYTF.

This clonotype was observed at least ten times. J is TRBJ1-1 and V is TRBV6-1; TRBD1 might be the D (5 bases). V was pared by 7 bases and J by 4 bases, with 19 bases between. This CDR3 is 15 amino acids long. Looked up from germline, CDR1 is MNHNS and CDR2 is SASEGT. The CDR3 nucleotides read TGTGCCAGCACCCAGGGTCAGATACCGGGCACTGAAGCTTTCTTT. This translates into CASTQGQIPGTEAFF.

This clonotype was counted between two and nine times. This chain links TRBV9 with TRBJ2-1, with TRBD2 matching over 8 bases. Losses at the gene ends were 0 bases for V and 5 bases for J; bases not matched to a gene: 4. This CDR3 is 15 amino acids long. Germline CDR1 reads SGDLS; CDR2 reads YYNGEE. The CDR3 nucleotides read TGTGCCAGCAGCGTAGCGGCGGGGGGTCACAATGAGCAGTTCTTC. Its translation: CASSVAAGGHNEQFF.

This clonotype occurred many times. This chain joins TRBV12-3 or TRBV12-4 and TRBJ2-7; D assignment may be TRBD1 or TRBD2 (5 bases each). CDR3 length: 16 residues. Deletions cut 6 bases from V and 0 bases from J, with 18 bases between. The CDR3 is CASSPHGDPSSYEQYF. In nucleotides, the CDR3 is TGTGCCAGCAGCCCCCACGGGGACCCTAGCTCCTACGAGCAGTACTTC.

For this clonotype: The DNA is left out, because the CDR3 cannot be placed on it with certainty; the CDR3 is given as TCRdb lists it. The J gene is TRBJ1-5, the V gene TRBV12-3 or TRBV12-4; TRBD1, the table's D call, was not compared with the DNA. The CDR3 comprises 15 residues, both ends counted. The CDR3 here is CASSLFLSGNQPQHF.

This clonotype was found a few times. The CDR3, as DNA: TGTGCCTGGAGTGTCCGGGACAGGGGGTACAGGAATCAGCCCCAGCATTTT. It codes for CAWSVRDRGYRNQPQHF. The V call is TRBV30, the J call TRBJ1-5; 11 bases fit TRBD1. The CDR3 length is 17 residues. V lost 0 bases and J lost 4; bases outside the gene matches: 8. CDR1 GTSNPN and CDR2 SVGIG come from the germline V gene (reference sequence).

The table lists this clonotype with a few counts. The rearrangement links TRBV7-2 to TRBJ1-2; D is ambiguous. Germline values: CDR1 SGHTA, CDR2 FQGNSA. This CDR3 contains 14 residues. The V and J ends lost 4 bases and 4 bases respectively, with 13 bases between them. In DNA form, the CDR3 reads TGTGCCAGCAGCTCGCGAAGTATGGTCTATGGCTACACCTTC. Its protein product is CASSSRSMVYGYTF.

This chain uses TRBV20-1 with TRBJ2-5; unclear D gene. The CDR3 spans 11 residues. The germline V gene has CDR1 DFQATT and CDR2 SNEGSKA (reference sequence). Trimming left V 4 bases short and J 1 base short, with 4 bases between. CDR3 sequence: CSAILQETQYF. DNA for the CDR3: TGCAGTGCTATTCTCCAAGAGACCCAGTACTTC.

Ten or more counts support this clonotype. The V and J genes are TRBV2 and TRBJ1-5; D gene ambiguous. V was shortened by 7 bases and J by 2 bases, with 12 bases between the two germline ends. Germline V gene lookup returns CDR1 SNHLY and CDR2 FYNNEI. The CDR3 loop spans 14 amino acids. CDR3 DNA: TGTGCCAGCATAGCGAACGGAGGCAATCAGCCCCAGCATTTT. Amino acids: CASIANGGNQPQHF.

The table lists this clonotype with many counts. This rearrangement joins TRBV29-1 to TRBJ1-1; no definite D call. The CDR3 loop spans 13 amino acids. The V end was cut by 1 base, the J end by 0 bases, with 6 bases between. The germline V gene encodes CDR1 SQVTM and CDR2 ANQGSEA. The CDR3: CSVEAQMNTEAFF. CDR3 DNA: TGCAGCGTTGAAGCCCAGATGAACACTGAAGCTTTCTTT.

The chain combines TRBV7-9 with TRBJ2-3; D remains ambiguous. The CDR3 is made up of 15 amino acids. V shed 2 bases and J shed 0 bases, with 9 bases lying between them. Germline-derived CDR1 and CDR2 are SEHNR and FQNEAQ (reference sequence). Written as DNA, the CDR3 is TGTGCCAGCAGCTTATACTCACAGAGCACAGATACGCAGTATTTT. This codes for CASSLYSQSTDTQYF.

This chain joins TRBV9 and TRBJ2-2; a possible D gene is TRBD2 (6 bases). The CDR3 loop spans 17 amino acids. The V gene's germline CDR1 is SGDLS and CDR2 YYNGEE. V shed 1 base and J shed 4 bases, with 17 bases lying between them. CDR3: CASSVWRDPPTTGELFF. The CDR3 region has the DNA TGTGCCAGCAGCGTATGGCGGGACCCCCCGACCACCGGGGAGCTGTTTTTT.

This clonotype was detected many times. J is TRBJ2-7 and V is TRBV27; D possibly corresponds to TRBD2 (7 bases). The CDR3 spans 13 residues. V dropped 3 bases and J dropped 4 bases, with 10 bases sitting between them. Germline loops: CDR1 MNHEY, CDR2 SMNVEV (reference sequence). CDR3 loop: CASSFRGGYEQYF. For the CDR3, the DNA is TGTGCCAGCAGTTTCAGGGGAGGGTACGAGCAGTACTTC.

This clonotype was found many times. The gene calls are TRBV5-8 and TRBJ1-6; TRBD1 agrees at 8 bases. The CDR3 spans 17 residues. Germline V gene sequence: CDR1 SGHTS, CDR2 YDEGEE. V trimming: 4 bases; J trimming: 8 bases; junction bases outside the gene matches: 14. The DNA for the CDR3 is TGTGCCAGCAGCCCAGAGGGGGGACAGGTCAGCTATTCACCCCTCCACTTT. It translates to CASSPEGGQVSYSPLHF.

This clonotype was seen many times. The chain couples TRBV12-3 or TRBV12-4 to TRBJ1-4; maybe TRBD1 (5 bases). The CDR3 has 15 residues. Trimming pared 8 bases from V and 3 bases from J, leaving 16 bases between. The CDR3, as DNA: TGTGCCAGCGGCCGGGGGATCGGGTCTAATGAAAAACTGTTTTTT. Translating gives CASGRGIGSNEKLFF.

This clonotype came up a few times. The CDR3 here is CASSQGLGYGYTF. In DNA form, the CDR3 reads TGTGCCAGCAGCCAGGGGCTTGGCTATGGCTACACCTTC. The rearrangement links TRBV14 to TRBJ1-2; D perhaps matches TRBD1 (5 bases). Germline V gives CDR1 SGHDN, CDR2 FVKESK. This CDR3 has 13 amino acids. V was cut by 3 bases and J by 4 bases, with 9 bases left in between.

With regard to this clonotype: A much larger clone lies one base from this, so it may be a read error. J is TRBJ2-2 and V is TRBV13; either TRBD1 or TRBD2 may supply D (6 bases each). CDR3 length equals 15 residues. Trimming stripped 6 bases from V and 3 bases from J, with 14 bases between. Germline V gene lookup returns CDR1 PRHDT and CDR2 FYEKMQ (reference sequence). The CDR3 coding sequence is TGTGCCAGCAGTCGCGGGAAGGGGGACACCGGGGAGCTGTTTTTT. Protein sequence: CASSRGKGDTGELFF.

This clonotype was counted many times. V gene TRBV3-1 combines with J gene TRBJ2-1; no firm D call. Germline V lookup: CDR1 LGHDT, CDR2 YNNKEL (reference sequence). V lost 6 bases, J lost 10 bases, and 10 bases lay in between. The length of the CDR3 is 11 residues. The CDR3 bases are TGTGCCAGCAGTTCCGTCCAAGAGCAGTTCTTC. It yields the protein CASSSVQEQFF.

This clonotype was seen a few times. J is TRBJ1-2 and V is TRBV4-1, with a weak D call TRBD1 (5 bases). The V gene lost 1 base and the J gene lost 2 bases, with 11 bases spanning the gap. CDR1 is MGHRA, CDR2 YSYEKL, per germline. The CDR3 covers 15 residues. CDR3 sequence (DNA): TGCGCCAGCAGCCAAGGGGCAGGGCTAAACTATGGCTACACCTTC. This encodes CASSQGAGLNYGYTF.